This T cell receptor beta chain appears in the sequencing data of a study of CD8 T cells in ankylosing spondylitis. TCRdb re-called the 5' RACE reads with MiXCR, one entry per CDR3 protein. The sample yields hundreds of thousands of distinct CDR3 sequences, 10% to 15% seen once. Points from the study as a whole: In ankylosing spondylitis blood, a motif of roughly eight highly homologous TCR beta variants appeared characteristic.

In this sample, this clonotype turned up many times. Its antigen is not known. V was clipped by 10 bases and J by 4 bases; unmatched bases: 9. The CDR3 spans 16 residues. CDR1 and CDR2 from the germline V gene are MNHNS and SASEGT. The TCR was taken from a male donor with ankylosing spondylitis. Sequencing was carried out using blood, either unsorted or a sorted T cell fraction (not recorded which). This chain connects TRBV6-1 to TRBJ2-1; 14 bases fit TRBD2. For the CDR3, the DNA is TGTGCCATCCTGACTAGCGGGAGGGCCCGATACAATGAGCAGTTCTTC. Amino acids: CAILTSGRARYNEQFF.